These 6 T cell receptor beta chains were all obtained from the same sample, sequenced in a study of T-cell reconstitution after alpha-beta-depleted transplantation in children. Library preparation (for TCRbeta) was performed with unique molecular identifiers. TCRdb passed the PCR reads through MiXCR, listing each CDR3 protein once. The top ten hold roughly 0.84% of the sample, which has 600,000 to 800,000 distinct CDR3 sequences, about 12% seen once. Sequencing was performed on PBMCs, taken before TCRalphabeta/CD19-depleted stem cell transplant. Source of these receptors: a girl aged 2-10 years with congenital amegakaryocytic thrombocytopenia, due to receive a stem cell transplant.

The CDR3 coding sequence is TGTGCCGCCGCCGGGACTAGCGTTTTCCTTGAGCAGTTCTTC. Its protein product is CAAAGTSVFLEQFF. This chain joins TRBV10-3 and TRBJ2-1; the match to TRBD2 covers 10 bases. V shed 11 bases and J 9 bases; nucleotides not matched to a gene: 13. The CDR3 is 14 residues long. Per the germline V gene, CDR1 is ENHRY and CDR2 is SYGVKD.

The table lists this clonotype with many counts. The V and J genes are TRBV6-1 and TRBJ2-2; 10 bases line up with TRBD2. This CDR3 has 14 residues. The germline V gene encodes CDR1 MNHNS and CDR2 SASEGT. Losses at the gene ends were 7 bases for V and 4 bases for J; bases not matched to a gene: 3. In DNA form, the CDR3 reads TGTGCCAGCACTAGCGGGAGTCTCACCGGGGAGCTGTTTTTT. It translates to CASTSGSLTGELFF.

This clonotype was recorded only once. The CDR3 DNA reads as TGTGCCAGCAGCCAAGCCCGGGGCGGGGGCATTCAGTACTTC. It is translated as CASSQARGGGIQYF. The genes are TRBV3-1 and TRBJ2-4; 7 positions agree with TRBD2. Germline CDR1 LGHDT, CDR2 YNNKEL (reference sequence). The J segment lost 9 bases and the V segment lost 1 base, leaving 6 bases of the junction unmatched. CDR3 size: 14 residues.

This clonotype has a handful of counts. This chain links TRBV20-1 with TRBJ2-4; D is possibly TRBD2 (6 bases). Per germline, CDR1 DFQATT and CDR2 SNEGSKA (reference sequence). The CDR3 consists of 14 residues. V dropped 0 bases and J dropped 8 bases, with 14 bases sitting between them. The CDR3 loop is CSARDRRELDIQYF. Here the CDR3 DNA reads TGCAGTGCTAGAGATAGGAGGGAGCTGGACATTCAGTACTTC.

J is TRBJ1-6 and V is TRBV27; 10 nucleotides line up with TRBD1. The CDR3 is made up of 14 amino acids. CDR1 and CDR2 from the germline V gene are MNHEY and SMNVEV (reference sequence). The V gene end was trimmed by 4 bases and the J gene end by 9 bases; junction bases not matched to a gene: 3. In DNA form, the CDR3 reads TGTGCCAGCAGTTGGACAGGGGGGCGTTCACCCCTCCACTTT. Protein: CASSWTGGRSPLHF.

Concerning this clonotype: Given a much more abundant clone one base away, this may be a read error. This rearrangement joins TRBV5-1 to TRBJ1-1; D is unclear. Germline V CDR1 and CDR2: SGHRS, YFSETQ. The CDR3 extends over 13 amino acids. V dropped 3 bases and J dropped 3 bases, with 9 bases sitting between them. CDR3 sequence reads: CASSSKWDTEAFF. The CDR3 bases are TGCGCCAGCAGCTCGAAGTGGGACACTGAAGCTTTCTTT.